These 8 T cell receptor beta chains were sequenced from one sample in a study of cytotoxic CD8 clonotypes in ibrutinib-treated CLL. Libraries were prepared by immunoSEQ multiplex PCR; TCRdb keeps only in-frame clonotypes and omits some of them. The data show fewer than 150,000 clones, 84% seen once. The sample consisted of PBMCs, taken after 24 months of ibrutinib treatment. These receptors were collected from a human donor with chronic lymphocytic leukemia.

V usage is TRBV19 and J usage is TRBJ2-7; D call uncertain. Germline V CDR1 and CDR2: LNHDA, SQIVND (reference sequence). Trimming shortened V by 3 bases and J by 0 bases, and 9 bases separated the two germline ends. This CDR3 is 14 amino acids long. The CDR3 sequence is CASSIQAVSYEQYF. In DNA, the CDR3 is TGTGCCAGTAGTATTCAGGCGGTCTCCTACGAGCAGTACTTC.

The V gene is TRBV30, the J gene TRBJ1-2; no clear D. Per germline, CDR1 GTSNPN and CDR2 SVGIG (reference sequence). The CDR3 has 13 amino acids. Trimming left V 0 bases short and J 10 bases short, with 15 bases between. CDR3 sequence: CAWSVLEGTLYTF. DNA of the CDR3: TGTGCCTGGAGTGTATTGGAGGGCACCCTCTACACCTTC.

This clone was observed a single time. The chain couples TRBV15 to TRBJ2-7; 8 bases map to TRBD1. Germline values: CDR1 LNHNV, CDR2 YYDKDF (reference sequence). Unmatched junction bases numbered 7, after V lost 2 bases and J lost 4 bases. The CDR3 is 15 residues long. This CDR3 reads CATSRQDREWYEQYF. The CDR3 region has the DNA TGTGCCACCAGCAGACAGGACAGGGAATGGTACGAGCAGTACTTC. Filled out from reference TRBV15 and TRBJ2-7, the complete variable domain reads DAMVIQNPRYQVTQFGKPVTLSCSQTLNHNVMYWYQQKSSQAPKLLFHYYDKDFNNEADTPDNFQSRRPNTSFCFLDIRSPGLGDTAMYLCATSRQDREWYEQYFGPGTRLTVT.

In its sample, this clone was seen a few times. V gene TRBV27 combines with J gene TRBJ2-5; TRBD2 aligns across 13 bases. Germline V gene sequence: CDR1 MNHEY, CDR2 SMNVEV (reference sequence). J was trimmed by 1 base and V by 5 bases; bases with no gene match: 4. The CDR3 covers 16 residues. This CDR3 is CASSLRLAGGQETQYF. The CDR3 DNA follows: TGTGCCAGCAGTCTTCGACTAGCGGGGGGCCAAGAGACCCAGTACTTC.

In its sample, this clone was seen once. The rearrangement links TRBV7-9 to TRBJ2-7; the match to TRBD1 covers 9 bases. The CDR3 totals 16 residues. Germline CDR1 reads SEHNR; CDR2 reads FQNEAQ (reference sequence). V lost 5 bases to trimming and J lost 2 bases; unmatched junction nucleotides: 10. This chain's CDR3 is CASSPRWTGVTYEQYF. In nucleotides, the CDR3 is TGTGCCAGCAGCCCCAGATGGACAGGGGTAACCTACGAGCAGTACTTC.

V is TRBV12-2 and J is TRBJ2-1; the table calls TRBD2, which could not be checked here. TRBV12-2 is a documented pseudogene. The CDR3 has 16 amino acids. CDR3 protein: CASRFLPGGTDNEQFF. CDR3 nucleotides: TGTGCAAGTCGCTTTTTACCGGGGGGCACGGACAATGAGCAGTTCTTC.

The V gene is TRBV25-1, the J gene TRBJ1-1; D is undetermined. The CDR3 spans 14 residues. With 6 bases removed from V and 0 bases from J, the gap between germline ends came to 11 bases. The germline V gene has CDR1 MGHDK and CDR2 SYGVNS. CDR3 in amino acids: CASSDKYMNTEAFF. DNA for the CDR3: TGTGCCAGCAGCGACAAGTATATGAACACTGAAGCTTTCTTT.

The chain carries TRBV15 and TRBJ2-4; D remains ambiguous. With 2 bases removed from V and 8 bases from J, the gap between germline ends came to 10 bases. Germline values: CDR1 LNHNV, CDR2 YYDKDF (reference sequence). The CDR3 is 13 amino acids. The CDR3 sequence: CATSRTVRDIQYF. Here the CDR3 DNA reads TGTGCCACCAGCAGAACAGTGCGCGACATTCAGTACTTC.